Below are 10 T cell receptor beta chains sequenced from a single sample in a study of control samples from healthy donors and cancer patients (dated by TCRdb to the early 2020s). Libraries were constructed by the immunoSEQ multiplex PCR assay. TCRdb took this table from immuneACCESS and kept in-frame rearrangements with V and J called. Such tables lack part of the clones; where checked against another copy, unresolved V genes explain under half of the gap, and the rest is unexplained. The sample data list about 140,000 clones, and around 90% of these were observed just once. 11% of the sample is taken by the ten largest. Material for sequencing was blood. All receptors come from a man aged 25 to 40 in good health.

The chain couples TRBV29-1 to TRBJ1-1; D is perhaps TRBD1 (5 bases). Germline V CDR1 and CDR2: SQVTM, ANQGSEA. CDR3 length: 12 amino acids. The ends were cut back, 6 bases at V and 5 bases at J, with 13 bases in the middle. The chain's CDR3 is CSVLGVGTEAFF. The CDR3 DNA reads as TGCAGCGTACTAGGGGTAGGTACTGAAGCTTTCTTT.

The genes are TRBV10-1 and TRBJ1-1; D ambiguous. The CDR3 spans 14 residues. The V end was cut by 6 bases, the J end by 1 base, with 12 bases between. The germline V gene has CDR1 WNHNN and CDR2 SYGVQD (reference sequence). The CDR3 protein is CASSAGRTNTEAFF. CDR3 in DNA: TGCGCCAGCAGCGCCGGACGGACGAACACTGAAGCTTTCTTT.

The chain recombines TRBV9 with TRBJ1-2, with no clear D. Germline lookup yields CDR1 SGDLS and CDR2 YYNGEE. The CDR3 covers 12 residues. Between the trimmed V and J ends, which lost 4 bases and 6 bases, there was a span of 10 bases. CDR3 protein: CASSSPPNGYTF. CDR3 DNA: TGTGCCAGCAGCTCTCCCCCCAATGGCTACACCTTC.

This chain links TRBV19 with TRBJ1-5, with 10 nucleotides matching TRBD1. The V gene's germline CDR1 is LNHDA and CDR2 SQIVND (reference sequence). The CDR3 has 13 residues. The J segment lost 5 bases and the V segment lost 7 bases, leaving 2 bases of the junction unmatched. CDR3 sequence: CASTGTGDQPQHF. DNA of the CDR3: TGTGCCAGTACCGGGACAGGGGATCAGCCCCAGCATTTT.

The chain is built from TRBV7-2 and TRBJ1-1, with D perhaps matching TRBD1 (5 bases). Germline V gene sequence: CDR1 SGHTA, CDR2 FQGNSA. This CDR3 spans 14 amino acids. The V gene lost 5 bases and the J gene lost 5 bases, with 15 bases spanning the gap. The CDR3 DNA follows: TGTGCCAGCAGCCATGACAGCTTGGGGACTGAAGCTTTCTTT. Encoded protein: CASSHDSLGTEAFF. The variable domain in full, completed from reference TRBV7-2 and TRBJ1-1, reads GAGVSQSPSNKVTEKGKDVELRCDPISGHTALYWYRQSLGQGLEFLIYFQGNSAPDKSGLPSDRFSAERTGGSVSTLTIQRTQQEDSAVYLCASSHDSLGTEAFFGQGTRLTVV.

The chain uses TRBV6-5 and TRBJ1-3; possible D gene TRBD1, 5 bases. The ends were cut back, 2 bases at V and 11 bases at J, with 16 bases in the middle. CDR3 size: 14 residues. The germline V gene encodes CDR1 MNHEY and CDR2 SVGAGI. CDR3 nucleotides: TGTGCCAGCAGTTACGGACCCTCCGGGGCCGCCATATATTTT. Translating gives CASSYGPSGAAIYF.

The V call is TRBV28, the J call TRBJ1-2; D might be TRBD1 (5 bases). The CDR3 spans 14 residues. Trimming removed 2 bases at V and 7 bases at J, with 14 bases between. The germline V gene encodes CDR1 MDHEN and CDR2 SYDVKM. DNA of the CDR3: TGTGCCAGCAGTTTAATGGGGGGTACTCCTGGCTACACCTTC. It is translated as CASSLMGGTPGYTF.

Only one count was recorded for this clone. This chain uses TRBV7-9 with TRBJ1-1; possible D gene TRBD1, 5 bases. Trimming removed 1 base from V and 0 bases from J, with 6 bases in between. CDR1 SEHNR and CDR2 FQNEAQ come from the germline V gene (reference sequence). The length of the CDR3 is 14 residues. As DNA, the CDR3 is TGTGCCAGCAGCTTAGTAGGGGTGAACACTGAAGCTTTCTTT. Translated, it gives CASSLVGVNTEAFF.

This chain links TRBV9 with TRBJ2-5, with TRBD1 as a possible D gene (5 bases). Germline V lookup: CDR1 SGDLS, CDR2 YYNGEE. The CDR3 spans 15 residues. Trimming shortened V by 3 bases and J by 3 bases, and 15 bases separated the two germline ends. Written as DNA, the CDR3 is TGTGCCAGCAGCGCCCGGACACTGCGTAAAGAGACCCAGTACTTC. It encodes CASSARTLRKETQYF.

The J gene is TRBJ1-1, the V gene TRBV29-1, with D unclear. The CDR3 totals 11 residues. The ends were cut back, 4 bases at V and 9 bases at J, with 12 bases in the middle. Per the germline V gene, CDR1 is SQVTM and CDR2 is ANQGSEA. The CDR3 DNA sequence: TGCAGCGTTGTTCCAGGCTATCAAGCTTTCTTT. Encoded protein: CSVVPGYQAFF. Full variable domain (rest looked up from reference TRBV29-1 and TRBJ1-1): SAVISQKPSRDICQRGTSLTIQCQVDSQVTMMFWYRQQPGQSLTLIATANQGSEATYESGFVIDKFPISRPNLTFSTLTVSNMSPEDSSIYLCSVVPGYQAFFGQGTRLTVV.